The T cell receptor beta chain described here comes from a study of CD8 T cells in Susac syndrome. Trimming removed 5 bases from V and 3 bases from J, with 11 bases in between. Per germline, CDR1 SEHNR and CDR2 FQNEAQ (reference sequence). CDR3 length equals 14 residues. Reverse transcription of about 0.5 to 1 ug RNA used random hexamers. In TCRdb, the immunoSEQ multiplex PCR reads were re-called with MiXCR into one record per CDR3 protein. The sample includes approximately 280,000 distinct CDR3 sequences, 85% seen only once; the top ten take around 0.11%. The receptor was isolated from a human donor with multiple sclerosis. The sequencing sample was made of CD8+ T cells from PBMCs. The rearrangement joins TRBV7-9 to TRBJ2-4; D gene uncertain. Here the CDR3 DNA reads TGTGCCAGCAGCCAAACGGGCGGCAAAAACATTCAGTACTTC. This sequence encodes CASSQTGGKNIQYF.